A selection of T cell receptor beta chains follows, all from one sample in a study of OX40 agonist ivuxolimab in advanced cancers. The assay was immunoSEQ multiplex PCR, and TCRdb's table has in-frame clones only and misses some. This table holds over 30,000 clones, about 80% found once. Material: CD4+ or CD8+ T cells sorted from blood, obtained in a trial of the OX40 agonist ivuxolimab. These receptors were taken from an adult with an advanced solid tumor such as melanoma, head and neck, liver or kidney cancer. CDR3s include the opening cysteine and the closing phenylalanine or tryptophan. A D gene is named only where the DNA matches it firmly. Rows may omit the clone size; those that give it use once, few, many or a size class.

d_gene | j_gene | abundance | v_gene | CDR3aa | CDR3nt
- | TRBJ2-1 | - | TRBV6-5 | CASRPSGSDEQFF | TGTGCCAGCAGGCCATCCGGGTCCGATGAGCAGTTCTTC
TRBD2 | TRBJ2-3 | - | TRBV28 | CASSHWTSGPDTQYF | TGTGCCAGCAGCCATTGGACTAGCGGTCCAGATACGCAGTATTTT
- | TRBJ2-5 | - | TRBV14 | CASSQQVLGTQYF | TGTGCCAGCAGCCAACAGGTATTGGGGACCCAGTACTTC
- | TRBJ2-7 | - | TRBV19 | CASKIRDEQYF | TGTGCCAGTAAGATAAGGGACGAGCAGTACTTC
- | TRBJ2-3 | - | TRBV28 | CASRLQSTDTQYF | TGTGCCAGCAGGTTACAGAGCACAGATACGCAGTATTTT
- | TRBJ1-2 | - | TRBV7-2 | CASSRSLYYGYTF | TGTGCCAGCAGCCGTTCTTTATACTATGGCTACACCTTC
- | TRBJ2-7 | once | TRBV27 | CASSLESRSSYEQYF | TGTGCCAGCAGTTTGGAGAGCCGGAGCTCCTACGAGCAGTACTTC
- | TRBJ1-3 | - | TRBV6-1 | CASSEALLGLGNTIYF | TGTGCCAGCAGTGAAGCGCTTTTGGGTCTTGGAAACACCATATATTTT
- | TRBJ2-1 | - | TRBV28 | CASSLLMAKAYNEQFF | TGTGCCAGCAGTTTATTAATGGCAAAAGCCTACAATGAGCAGTTCTTC
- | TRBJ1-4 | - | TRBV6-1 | CASSERFFTNEKLFF | TGTGCCAGCAGTGAACGATTTTTTACTAATGAAAAACTGTTTTTT
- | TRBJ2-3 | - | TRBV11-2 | CASSLEGESTDTQYF | TGTGCCAGCAGCTTAGAGGGAGAGTCCACAGATACGCAGTATTTT
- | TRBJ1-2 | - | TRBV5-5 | CASSPWTTKKPNYGYTF | TGTGCCAGCAGCCCTTGGACTACTAAAAAACCAAACTATGGCTACACCTTC
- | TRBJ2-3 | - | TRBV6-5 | CASSYRVWAQDTQYF | TGTGCCAGCAGTTACCGCGTTTGGGCGCAAGATACGCAGTATTTT
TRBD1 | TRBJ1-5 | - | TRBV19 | CASRETGGSNQPQHF | TGTGCCAGTAGAGAGACAGGGGGTAGCAATCAGCCCCAGCATTTT
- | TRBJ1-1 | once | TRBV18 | CASSPGLPDGGTEAFF | TGTGCCAGCTCGCCCGGACTGCCGGATGGGGGCACTGAAGCTTTCTTT
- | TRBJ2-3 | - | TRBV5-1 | CASSFNGDTQYF | TGCGCCAGCAGCTTTAATGGGGATACGCAGTATTTT
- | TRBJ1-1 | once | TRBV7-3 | CASSLRQAENTEAFF | TGTGCCAGCAGCTTAAGACAGGCTGAGAACACTGAAGCTTTCTTT
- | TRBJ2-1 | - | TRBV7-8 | CASSLGRMRNEQFF | TGTGCCAGCAGCTTAGGGAGGATGCGCAATGAGCAGTTCTTC
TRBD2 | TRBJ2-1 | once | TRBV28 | CASSFLAGGVNEQFF | TGTGCCAGCAGTTTTCTAGCGGGGGGGGTCAATGAGCAGTTCTTC
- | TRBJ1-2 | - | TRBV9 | CASSGEGFGYTF | TGTGCCAGCAGCGGGGAGGGATTTGGCTACACCTTC
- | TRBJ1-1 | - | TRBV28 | CASSLLAGPWINTEAFF | TGTGCCAGCAGCCTCCTGGCAGGCCCATGGATAAACACTGAAGCTTTCTTT
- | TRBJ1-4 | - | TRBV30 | CAWKNPGTLNEKLFF | TGTGCCTGGAAAAACCCTGGGACCCTTAATGAAAAACTGTTTTTT
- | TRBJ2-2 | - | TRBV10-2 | CASSLPGRIPGWTGELFF | TGCGCCAGCAGTCTCCCGGGACGAATCCCGGGGTGGACCGGGGAGCTGTTTTTT
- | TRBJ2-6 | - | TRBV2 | CASSRPIQSRANVLTF | TGTGCCAGCAGTCGACCGATACAAAGTCGGGCCAACGTCCTGACTTTC
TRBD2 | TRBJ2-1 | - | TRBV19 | CASSLISGTGHNEQFF | TGTGCCAGTAGTCTCATTAGCGGGACCGGCCACAATGAGCAGTTCTTC
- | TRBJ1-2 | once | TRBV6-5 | CASSYSIARGASGYTF | TGTGCCAGCAGTTACTCGATCGCCAGGGGAGCCAGTGGCTACACCTTC
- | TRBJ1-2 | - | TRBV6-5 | CASSPRQLNYGYTF | TGTGCCAGCAGTCCGAGACAGCTTAACTATGGCTACACCTTT
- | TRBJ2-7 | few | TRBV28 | CASVPGTGAYEQYF | TGTGCCAGCGTCCCCGGAACGGGGGCTTACGAGCAGTACTTC
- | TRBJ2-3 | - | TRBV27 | CASSFREGDTQYF | TGTGCCAGCAGTTTCAGGGAAGGAGATACGCAGTATTTT